The 18 T cell receptor beta chains below all came from one sample that was sequenced in a study of blood T cell repertoires in COVID-19. The repertoire was sequenced with immunoSEQ multiplex PCR; TCRdb's copy has only in-frame clones and lacks some. The data hold around 64,000 clones, with 79% observed a single time. Specimen: peripheral blood. The receptors were gathered from a man in his sixties with acute or convalescent COVID-19.

CDR3 sequence reads: CASSLDLYNEQFF. CDR3 DNA sequence: TGTGCCAGCAGCTTGGACTTATACAATGAGCAGTTCTTC. The V and J genes are TRBV7-3 and TRBJ2-1, with TRBD2 as a possible D gene (5 bases). V was trimmed by 3 bases and J by 4 bases, leaving 7 bases between them. The CDR3 has 13 residues. The germline V gene has CDR1 SGHTA and CDR2 FQGTGA.

V and J are TRBV5-1 and TRBJ1-1; no definite D call. The CDR3 extends over 15 amino acids. Germline CDR1 and CDR2: SGHRS and YFSETQ. The V end lost 8 bases, the J end lost 3 bases, and 20 bases lay between the germline ends. DNA of the CDR3: TGCGCCAGTTCCTTAGGCGGCGCAGAGCACACTGAAGCTTTCTTT. Translated: CASSLGGAEHTEAFF. The entire variable domain, with the rest obtained from reference TRBV5-1 and TRBJ1-1, is as follows: KAGVTQTPRYLIKTRGQQVTLSCSPISGHRSVSWYQQTPGQGLQFLFEYFSETQRNKGNFPGRFSGRQFSNSRSEMNVSTLELGDSALYLCASSLGGAEHTEAFFGQGTRLTVV.

The rearrangement links TRBV5-1 to TRBJ2-5, with 12 bases matching TRBD2. The germline gives CDR1 SGHRS, CDR2 YFSETQ. The CDR3 extends over 20 amino acids. With V trimmed by 0 bases and J by 1 base, 13 bases remained unmatched. The CDR3 bases are TGCGCCAGCAGCTTGGCCGGGACTAGCGGGTTCTCTCGAAGCCAAGAGACCCAGTACTTC. Translation: CASSLAGTSGFSRSQETQYF.

About this clone: Within the sample, other DNA sequences also encode this same CDR3. The genes are TRBV19 and TRBJ2-1; D not resolved. Trimming shortened V by 5 bases and J by 0 bases, and 8 bases separated the two germline ends. Germline CDR1 LNHDA, CDR2 SQIVND (reference sequence). The CDR3 covers 14 residues. The CDR3 loop reads CASSYSSSYNEQFF. The DNA for the CDR3 is TGTGCCAGTAGTTATTCTAGCTCCTACAATGAGCAGTTCTTC.

Only a few counts were recorded for this clone. The V call is TRBV28, the J call TRBJ2-1, with a tentative D call TRBD2 (7 bases). Germline V lookup: CDR1 MDHEN, CDR2 SYDVKM. Trimming pared 6 bases from V and 4 bases from J, leaving 22 bases between. The CDR3 contains 17 residues. CDR3 bases: TGTGCCAGCAGAAGCCCAGAGGGGGAGGGCGGGTACAATGAGCAGTTCTTC. It codes for CASRSPEGEGGYNEQFF.

The genes are TRBV7-9 and TRBJ1-1; 7 positions match TRBD1. V gave up 3 bases and J gave up 6 bases; unmatched junction bases: 7. CDR3 length: 14 amino acids. Germline CDR1 SEHNR, CDR2 FQNEAQ (reference sequence). The DNA for the CDR3 is TGTGCCAGCAGCTTTGAGGGGGCTCGGGCTGAAGCTTTCTTT. This gives the protein CASSFEGARAEAFF.

The chain carries TRBV28 and TRBJ2-2; 12 bases line up with TRBD2. From germline, CDR1 is MDHEN and CDR2 SYDVKM. Germline trimming cut 4 bases from V and 3 bases from J; bases unmatched to any gene: 6. CDR3 length equals 17 residues. DNA of the CDR3: TGTGCCAGCAGTTCTCTAGCGGGAGGGCCATACACCGGGGAGCTGTTTTTT. This codes for CASSSLAGGPYTGELFF.

The CDR3 DNA reads as TGTGCCAGCAGGGGGACAGGTGCCTACGAGCAGTACTTC. This sequence encodes CASRGTGAYEQYF. V gene TRBV2 combines with J gene TRBJ2-7; 8 bases line up with TRBD1. J lost 2 bases, V lost 6 bases, and 3 bases had no gene match. The CDR3 is 13 amino acids. Germline V gives CDR1 SNHLY, CDR2 FYNNEI.

This sequence joins TRBV7-2 and TRBJ2-5; the D is unclear. The CDR3 covers 13 residues. V gave up 2 bases and J gave up 5 bases, with 9 bases separating them. Germline V gene lookup returns CDR1 SGHTA and CDR2 FQGNSA. As DNA, the CDR3 is TGTGCCAGCAGCTTACTGAACTCGGAGACCCAGTACTTC. Its translation is CASSLLNSETQYF.

Turning to this clone: The junction shows a germline mismatch at one end, possibly a read error. The chain joins TRBV7-2 to TRBJ2-5; perhaps TRBD1 as D (7 bases). The length of the CDR3 is 14 residues. The germline V gene has CDR1 SGHTA and CDR2 FQGNSA. CDR3 protein: CASSRRQGEAAGHF. The CDR3 nucleotides read TGTGCCAGCAGCCGCAGACAGGGTGAGGCGGCGGGACACTTC.

This clone was picked up one time. The chain uses TRBV7-2 and TRBJ1-5; TRBD1 matches at 7 bases. The CDR3 has 15 residues. The ends lost 2 bases at V and 6 bases at J; junction bases unmatched: 7. The germline gives CDR1 SGHTA, CDR2 FQGNSA. The CDR3 DNA is TGTGCCAGCAGCTTATACAGGGGCTCCGGTCAGCCCCAGCATTTT. Residues: CASSLYRGSGQPQHF.

This clone has only a few counts. The genes are TRBV9 and TRBJ1-5; 8 positions match TRBD1. The V gene end was trimmed by 0 bases and the J gene end by 1 base; junction bases not matched to a gene: 3. Germline assignment: CDR1 SGDLS and CDR2 YYNGEE. The CDR3 is 16 amino acids. This chain's CDR3 is CASSVEAGGSNQPQHF. The CDR3 DNA reads as TGTGCCAGCAGCGTAGAGGCAGGGGGCAGCAATCAGCCCCAGCATTTT.

V usage is TRBV6-5 and J usage is TRBJ2-7; 8 bases line up with TRBD2. Trimming took 0 bases from V and 5 from J; bases not matched to a gene: 6. This CDR3 is built from 15 residues. The germline gives CDR1 MNHEY, CDR2 SVGAGI. DNA for the CDR3: TGTGCCAGCAGTTACTCCCCGGGACTAGGGCACGAGCAGTACTTC. Its translation: CASSYSPGLGHEQYF.

The V call is TRBV3-1 (or the pseudogene TRBV3-2), the J call TRBJ2-1, with 11 bases matching TRBD2. V lost 4 bases and J lost 10; bases outside the gene matches: 9. Germline V CDR1 and CDR2: LGHDT, YNNKEL (reference sequence). This CDR3 has 15 residues. The CDR3 here is CASSRLAGKGKEQFF. The CDR3 DNA reads as TGTGCCAGCAGCCGACTAGCGGGAAAGGGGAAAGAGCAGTTCTTC.

This clone appeared a single time. The chain carries TRBV11-3 and TRBJ2-2; 10 nucleotides agree with TRBD2. The CDR3 has 16 amino acids. The J segment lost 5 bases and the V segment lost 4 bases, leaving 7 bases of the junction unmatched. CDR1 is SGHNT, CDR2 YENEEA, per germline. The CDR3 coding sequence is TGTGCCAGCAGCTATGGACTAGCGGTTGGGACCGGGGAGCTGTTTTTT. Amino acid sequence: CASSYGLAVGTGELFF. The whole variable domain, filled in from reference TRBV11-3 and TRBJ2-2, reads EAGVVQSPRYKIIEKKQPVAFWCNPISGHNTLYWYLQNLGQGPELLIRYENEEAVDDSQLPKDRFSAERLKGVDSTLKIQPAELGDSAVYLCASSYGLAVGTGELFFGEGSRLTVL.

The V gene is TRBV30, the J gene TRBJ2-5, with D possibly TRBD2 on 5 matching bases. The CDR3 length is 17 residues. The V and J ends lost 0 bases and 4 bases respectively, with 21 bases between them. Looked up from germline, CDR1 is GTSNPN and CDR2 is SVGIG (reference sequence). This CDR3 reads CAWSVSVGRLAPETQYF. In DNA, the CDR3 is TGTGCCTGGAGTGTTTCGGTCGGCAGGTTAGCGCCAGAGACCCAGTACTTC.

CDR3 coding DNA: TGTGCCACCAGCAGAGATGAAGGGGGCTTCTACGAGCAGTACTTC. Residues: CATSRDEGGFYEQYF. The chain links TRBV15 to TRBJ2-7; the match to TRBD1 covers 7 bases. Germline assignment: CDR1 LNHNV and CDR2 YYDKDF (reference sequence). The CDR3 is 15 residues long. Germline trimming cut 0 bases from V and 3 bases from J; bases unmatched to any gene: 5.

The chain links TRBV10-3 to TRBJ1-1, with 8 bases matching TRBD1. J was trimmed by 1 base and V by 11 bases; bases with no gene match: 12. Germline V gene sequence: CDR1 ENHRY, CDR2 SYGVKD. The CDR3 covers 15 residues. The CDR3 reads CAGRDDRGPNTEAFF. Here the CDR3 DNA reads TGTGCCGGCAGGGATGACAGGGGCCCGAACACTGAAGCTTTCTTT.